The present T cell receptor beta chain was sequenced within a study of T cell repertoires in cytomegalovirus infection. Study-wide points: Across the ex vivo response, the dominant clonotypes were HLA-C-restricted CMV-specific TCR beta clonotypes. The cumulative frequency of public TCR beta families distinguished individuals who carried CMV together with the relevant HLA.

This clonotype was picked up many times. What it binds is unknown. TCRdb re-called the reads with MiXCR, one entry per CDR3 protein. The sample yields hundreds of thousands of distinct CDR3 sequences, 25% to 40% seen once. This specimen consisted of cultured CD8+ T cells from PBMCs, obtained from culture after CMV antigen stimulation. The sequence came from a human donor in good health (CMV status not recorded). Some clones in this sample may be carry-over from other donors' samples.

The CDR3 DNA sequence: TGTGCCAGCAGCTCAACGCACAGGGGTAGCAATCAGCCCCAGCATTTT. Translation gives CASSSTHRGSNQPQHF. The rearrangement uses TRBV7-2 and TRBJ1-5; 7 positions agree with TRBD1. Germline V gene data show CDR1 as SGHTA and CDR2 as FQGNSA. V was clipped by 4 bases and J by 0 bases; unmatched bases: 6. CDR3 length: 16 residues.